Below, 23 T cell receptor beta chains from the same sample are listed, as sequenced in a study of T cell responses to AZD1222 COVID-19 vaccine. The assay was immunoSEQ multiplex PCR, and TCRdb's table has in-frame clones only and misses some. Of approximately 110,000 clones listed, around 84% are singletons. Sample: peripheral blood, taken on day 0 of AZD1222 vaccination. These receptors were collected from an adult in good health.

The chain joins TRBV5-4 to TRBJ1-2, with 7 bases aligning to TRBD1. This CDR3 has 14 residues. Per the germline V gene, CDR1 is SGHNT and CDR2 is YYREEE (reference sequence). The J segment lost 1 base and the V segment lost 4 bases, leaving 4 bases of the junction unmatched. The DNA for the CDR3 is TGTGCCAGCAGCCTCCGGGACAGTAACTATGGCTACACCTTC. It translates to CASSLRDSNYGYTF.

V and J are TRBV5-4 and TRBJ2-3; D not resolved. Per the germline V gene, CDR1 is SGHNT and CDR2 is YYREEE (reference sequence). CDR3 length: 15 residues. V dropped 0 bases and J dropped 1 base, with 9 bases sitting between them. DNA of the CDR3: TGTGCCAGCAGCTTGGACCAGAGAGGCACAGATACGCAGTATTTT. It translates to CASSLDQRGTDTQYF.

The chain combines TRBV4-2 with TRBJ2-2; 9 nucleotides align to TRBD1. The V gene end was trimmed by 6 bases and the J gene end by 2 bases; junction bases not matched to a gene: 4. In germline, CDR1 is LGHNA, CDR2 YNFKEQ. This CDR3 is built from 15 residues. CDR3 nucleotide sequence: TGTGCCAGCAGTAAGGACAGGGGCAACACCGGGGAGCTGTTTTTT. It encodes CASSKDRGNTGELFF.

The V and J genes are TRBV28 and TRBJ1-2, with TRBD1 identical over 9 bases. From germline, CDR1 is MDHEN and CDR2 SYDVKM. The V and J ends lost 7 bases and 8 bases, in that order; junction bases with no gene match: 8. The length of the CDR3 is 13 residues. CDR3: CASTRTGGRGYTF. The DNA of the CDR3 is TGTGCCAGCACCCGAACAGGGGGCAGAGGCTACACCTTC.

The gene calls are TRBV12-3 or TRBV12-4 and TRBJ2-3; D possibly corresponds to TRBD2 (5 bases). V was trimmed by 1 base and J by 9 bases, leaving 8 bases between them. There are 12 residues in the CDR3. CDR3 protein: CASSLVPGTQYF. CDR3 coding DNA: TGTGCCAGCAGTTTAGTCCCGGGGACGCAGTATTTT.

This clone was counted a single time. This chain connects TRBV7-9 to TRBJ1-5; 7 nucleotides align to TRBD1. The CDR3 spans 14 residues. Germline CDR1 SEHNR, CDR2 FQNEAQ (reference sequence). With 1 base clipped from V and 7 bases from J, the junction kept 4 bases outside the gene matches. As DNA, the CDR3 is TGTGCCAGCAGCTTAGAGGGGGCTGGGCAGCCCCAGCATTTT. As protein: CASSLEGAGQPQHF.

Here the CDR3 DNA reads TGTGCCAGTAGTCACCCCAAAGGTGAGCAGTACTTC. Its translation: CASSHPKGEQYF. V gene TRBV19 combines with J gene TRBJ2-7; the D is unclear. In germline, CDR1 is LNHDA, CDR2 SQIVND (reference sequence). The CDR3 covers 12 residues. V shed 5 bases and J shed 7 bases, with 12 bases lying between them.

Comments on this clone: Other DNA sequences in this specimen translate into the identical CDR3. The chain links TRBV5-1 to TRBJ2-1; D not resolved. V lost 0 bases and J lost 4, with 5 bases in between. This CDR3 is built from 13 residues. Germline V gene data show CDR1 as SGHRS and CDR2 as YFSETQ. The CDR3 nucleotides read TGCGCCAGCAGCTTGGACGGATACAATGAGCAGTTCTTC. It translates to CASSLDGYNEQFF.

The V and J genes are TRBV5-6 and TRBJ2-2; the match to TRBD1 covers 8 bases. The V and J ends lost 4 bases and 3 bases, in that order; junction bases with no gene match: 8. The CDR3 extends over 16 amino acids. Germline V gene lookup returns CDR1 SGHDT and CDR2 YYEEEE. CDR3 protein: CASSPDRGSYTGELFF. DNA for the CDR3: TGTGCCAGCAGCCCCGACAGGGGTTCGTACACCGGGGAGCTGTTTTTT.

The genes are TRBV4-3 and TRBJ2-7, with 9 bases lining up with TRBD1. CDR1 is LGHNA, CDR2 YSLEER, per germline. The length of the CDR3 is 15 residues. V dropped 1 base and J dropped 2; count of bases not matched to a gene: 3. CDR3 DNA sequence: TGCGCCAGCAGCCAAGGGACAGGGGCCCCCTACGAGCAGTACTTC. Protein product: CASSQGTGAPYEQYF.

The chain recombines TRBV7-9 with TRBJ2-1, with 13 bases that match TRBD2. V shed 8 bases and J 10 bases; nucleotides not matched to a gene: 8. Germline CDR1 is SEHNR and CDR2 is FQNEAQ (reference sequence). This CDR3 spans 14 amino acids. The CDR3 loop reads CASLGTSGMGEQFF. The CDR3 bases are TGTGCCAGCCTGGGGACTAGCGGGATGGGAGAGCAGTTCTTC.

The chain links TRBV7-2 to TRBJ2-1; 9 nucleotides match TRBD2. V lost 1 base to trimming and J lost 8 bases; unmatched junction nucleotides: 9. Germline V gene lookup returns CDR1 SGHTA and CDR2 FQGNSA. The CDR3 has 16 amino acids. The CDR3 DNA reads TGTGCCAGCAGCTTAGGGGTGCGGGAGGGCCAGGATGAGCAGTTCTTC. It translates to CASSLGVREGQDEQFF.

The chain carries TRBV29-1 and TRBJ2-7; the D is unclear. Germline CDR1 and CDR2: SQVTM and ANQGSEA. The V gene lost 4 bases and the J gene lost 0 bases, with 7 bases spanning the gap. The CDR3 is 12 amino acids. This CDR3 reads CSVAGDSYEQYF. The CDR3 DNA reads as TGCAGCGTTGCAGGAGACTCCTACGAGCAGTACTTC.

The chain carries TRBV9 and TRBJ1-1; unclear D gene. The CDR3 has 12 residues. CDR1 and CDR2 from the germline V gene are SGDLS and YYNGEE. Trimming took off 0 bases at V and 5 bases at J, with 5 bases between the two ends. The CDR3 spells CASSVVGTEAFF. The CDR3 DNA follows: TGTGCCAGCAGCGTAGTAGGTACTGAAGCTTTCTTT.

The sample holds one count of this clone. Written as DNA, the CDR3 is TGTGCCATCAGTATCCACGACAGGGCCAATGAGCAGTTCTTC. Translating it yields CAISIHDRANEQFF. The J gene is TRBJ2-1, the V gene TRBV10-3, with TRBD1 matching over 7 bases. The CDR3 contains 14 residues. Germline CDR1 is ENHRY and CDR2 is SYGVKD. With V trimmed by 5 bases and J by 6 bases, 7 bases remained unmatched.

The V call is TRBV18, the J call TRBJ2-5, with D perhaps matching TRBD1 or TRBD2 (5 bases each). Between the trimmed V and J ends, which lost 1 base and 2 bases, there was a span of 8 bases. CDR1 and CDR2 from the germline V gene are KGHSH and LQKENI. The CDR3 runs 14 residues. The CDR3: CASSPRGRQETQYF. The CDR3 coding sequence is TGTGCCAGCTCACCACGGGGGAGACAAGAGACCCAGTACTTC.

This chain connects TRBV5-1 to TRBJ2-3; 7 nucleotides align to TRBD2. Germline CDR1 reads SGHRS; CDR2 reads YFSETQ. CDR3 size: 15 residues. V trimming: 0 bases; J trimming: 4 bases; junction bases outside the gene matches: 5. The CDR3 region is CASSLVSGNPDTQYF. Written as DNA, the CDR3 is TGCGCCAGCAGCTTGGTAAGCGGGAACCCAGATACGCAGTATTTT.

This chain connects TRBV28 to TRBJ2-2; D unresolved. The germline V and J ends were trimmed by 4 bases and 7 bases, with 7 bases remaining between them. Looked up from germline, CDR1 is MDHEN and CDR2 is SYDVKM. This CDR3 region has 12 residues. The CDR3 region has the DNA TGTGCCAGCAGTTCCCCGAGCGGGGAGCTGTTTTTT. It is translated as CASSSPSGELFF.

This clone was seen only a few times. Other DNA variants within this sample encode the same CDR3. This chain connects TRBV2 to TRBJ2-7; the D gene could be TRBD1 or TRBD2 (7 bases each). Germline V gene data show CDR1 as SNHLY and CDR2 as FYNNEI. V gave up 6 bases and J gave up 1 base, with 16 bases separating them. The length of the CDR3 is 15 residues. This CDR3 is CASRPRQGGSYEQYF. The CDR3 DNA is TGTGCCAGCAGACCCAGACAGGGAGGGTCCTACGAGCAGTACTTC.

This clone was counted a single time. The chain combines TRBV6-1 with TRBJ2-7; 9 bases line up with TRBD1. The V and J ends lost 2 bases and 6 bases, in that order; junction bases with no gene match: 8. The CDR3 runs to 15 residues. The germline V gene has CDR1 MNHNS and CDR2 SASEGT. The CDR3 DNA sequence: TGTGCCAGCAGTGAATTCTGGACAGGGGAGAGCGAGCAGTACTTC. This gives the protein CASSEFWTGESEQYF.

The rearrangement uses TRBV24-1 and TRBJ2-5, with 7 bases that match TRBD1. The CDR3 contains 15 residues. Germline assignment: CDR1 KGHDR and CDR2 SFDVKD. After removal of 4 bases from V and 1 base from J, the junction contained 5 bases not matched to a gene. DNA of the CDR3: TGTGCCACCAGTGACCCTGGGACAGCCCAAGAGACCCAGTACTTC. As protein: CATSDPGTAQETQYF.

This CDR3 is CASSLGAGLNTGELFF. The CDR3, as DNA: TGTGCCAGCAGCTTAGGAGCAGGCCTGAACACCGGGGAGCTGTTTTTT. The genes are TRBV5-8 and TRBJ2-2, with D uncertain. The CDR3 covers 16 residues. V lost 2 bases to trimming and J lost 1 base, with 12 bases between them. Germline lookup yields CDR1 SGHTS and CDR2 YDEGEE.

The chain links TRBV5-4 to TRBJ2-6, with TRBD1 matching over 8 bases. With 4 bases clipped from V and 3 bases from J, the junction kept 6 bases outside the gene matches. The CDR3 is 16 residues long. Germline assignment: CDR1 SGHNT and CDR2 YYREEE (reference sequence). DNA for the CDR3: TGTGCCAGCAGCCTCAACAGGGGGAATGGGGCCAACGTCCTGACTTTC. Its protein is CASSLNRGNGANVLTF.